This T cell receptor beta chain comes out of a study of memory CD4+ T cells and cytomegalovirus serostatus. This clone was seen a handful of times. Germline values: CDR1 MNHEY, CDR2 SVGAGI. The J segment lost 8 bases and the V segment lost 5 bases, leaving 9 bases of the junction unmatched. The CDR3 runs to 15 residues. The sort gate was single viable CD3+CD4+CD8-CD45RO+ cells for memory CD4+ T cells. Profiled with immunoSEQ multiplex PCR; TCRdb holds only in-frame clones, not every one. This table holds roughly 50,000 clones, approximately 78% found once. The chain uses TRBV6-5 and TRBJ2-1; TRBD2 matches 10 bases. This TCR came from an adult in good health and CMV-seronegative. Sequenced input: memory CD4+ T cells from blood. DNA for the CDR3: TGTGCCAGCAGTCAACTAGCGGGGTCCGCCCATGAGCAGTTCTTC. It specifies CASSQLAGSAHEQFF.